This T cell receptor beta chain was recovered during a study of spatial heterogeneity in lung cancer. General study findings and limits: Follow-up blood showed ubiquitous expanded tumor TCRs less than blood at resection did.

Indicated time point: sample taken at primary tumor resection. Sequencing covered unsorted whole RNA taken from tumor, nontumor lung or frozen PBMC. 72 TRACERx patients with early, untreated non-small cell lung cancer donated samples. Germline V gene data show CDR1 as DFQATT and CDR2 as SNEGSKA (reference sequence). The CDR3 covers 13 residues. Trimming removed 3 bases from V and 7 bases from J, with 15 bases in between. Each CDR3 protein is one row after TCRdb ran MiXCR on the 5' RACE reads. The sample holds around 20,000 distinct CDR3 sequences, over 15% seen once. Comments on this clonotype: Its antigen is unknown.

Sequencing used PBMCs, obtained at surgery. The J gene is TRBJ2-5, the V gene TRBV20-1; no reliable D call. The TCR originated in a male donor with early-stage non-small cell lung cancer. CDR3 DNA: TGCAGTGCTAGGTTGGAGTACAGTTGGACCCAGTACTTC. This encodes CSARLEYSWTQYF.